This T cell receptor beta chain was identified during a study of cytomegalovirus exposure and HLA in healthy donors (dated by TCRdb to 2016 to 2017). Concerning the study at large: An earlier analysis of about 530 of the donors reported 250 to 350 Gb of sequence data and 95 million to 120 million unique TCR beta sequences obtained from 150 million to 200 million T cells. Roughly 310 gigabases of sequencing data and some 85 million unique TCR sequences were included in an early release covering about 620 HLA-typed donors. Of the approximately 400 genotyped donors, about 84% fell in the genetic ancestry cluster associated with self-reported Caucasian donors. The study aimed to test whether signatures of past pathogen exposure could be identified by cataloging public T cell receptors. The study used immunosequencing to profile the T cell repertoires of approximately 640 subjects and linked those repertoires to cytomegalovirus serostatus. Along with the roughly 700-subject first cohort, a separate validation cohort of over a hundred different subjects was used. High-throughput TCR immunosequencing, statistical association of individual TCRs with disease status, and machine learning were combined to predict cytomegalovirus infection status. In a later analysis, previously published TCR beta repertoires from 550 to 750 donors were re-analyzed and high-resolution HLA genotyping was added so that TCR occurrence patterns could be studied. Rather than using new phenotypic data, the later analysis identified candidate immune exposures from TCR beta sequences and from how often those sequences occurred across donors. In an earlier analysis of 587 of the donors, high-throughput TCR beta sequencing was used to judge whether each TCR beta V gene segment behaved as functional or pseudogenic. Donor age, sex, ethnicity and CMV serostatus were collected together with the repertoire data. Genome-wide SNP genotypes for about three fifths of the roughly 700 donors were used in a later genetic analysis, which treated that subset as a discovery cohort. Every discovery cohort repertoire had been produced on one sequencing platform. Both class I and class II loci were covered by HLA typing, at four-digit resolution. The number of typed donors differed by locus: about 620-640 for A, B, C, DRB1 and DQB1; 500 to 550 for DQA1; 606 for DPA1; and some 430 for DPB1. Several DR-DQ haplotypes were treated as single units for association and clustering because of strong linkage in the cohort. Among approximately 370 genotyped donors of the cohort, an average of about 220,000 unique TCR beta nucleotide sequences was sequenced per donor, of which about 18% were non-productive.

The cohort comprised 666 healthy bone marrow donors. Cohort members were all nominally healthy when sampled, although unrecorded immune exposures were likely present. The donor was CMV seropositive and was included in the group of some 290 seropositive cohort members. Each donor provided a peripheral blood sample, and peripheral blood mononuclear cells were used for TCR beta sequencing. Genomic DNA was extracted from the blood cell samples with the Qiagen DNeasy Blood Extraction Kit. CDR1 and CDR2 (SGHRS, YFSETQ) derive from the germline V gene. V and J lose 6 bases and 0 bases, and a span of 15 bases separates them. Measured from the cysteine to the phenylalanine, the CDR3 is 15 residues long. CDR3 DNA only is kept here, 45 bases in frame from base 1. The library relied on the immunoSEQ multiplex PCR assay. For the multiplex PCR, a mixture combining 60 forward primers for TCR Vbeta segments and 13 reverse primers for TCR Jbeta segments was used. The CDR3 region of rearranged TCR beta genes was amplified from genomic DNA by a multiplex PCR assay. The amplified TCR beta libraries were sequenced on the Illumina HiSeq System as 87-base-pair reads. On the study's bioinformatics: Across the 500 to 750 repertoires, a later analysis counted some 80 million unique TCR beta chains, approximately 12 million of which were shared by at least two donors. To remove PCR and sequencing errors, raw reads were error-corrected and collapsed into unique sequences using a nearest-neighbor algorithm that merged closely related sequences. CDR3 sequences were aligned to IMGT reference sequences to assign V, D and J gene segments. Each retained sequence needed at least a six-nucleotide match to both a V gene segment and a J gene segment. Rearrangements were classified as productive when the CDR3 lacked stop codons and remained in frame with V and J, and all other rearrangements were classified as non-productive. CDR3 was defined by IMGT convention, running from the second conserved V-encoded cysteine to the conserved J-encoded phenylalanine. Sequences without an unambiguous match to a single V gene segment were excluded from the earlier analysis of about 640 of the donors. In an earlier analysis of 587 of the donors, a V segment was called functional when productive rearrangements were above 56.7%, and segregating when the standard deviation between donors exceeded 5%. A statistical classification framework was built for diagnosing cytomegalovirus status from the catalog of TCR beta chain sequences. In a later analysis, V and J genes were assigned by comparing TCR nucleotide sequences against IMGT/GENE-DB human TR gene sequences. In a later analysis, CDR3 sequences and most-parsimonious VDJ recombination scenarios were assigned using the TCRdist pipeline. In a later analysis, each TCR beta chain was defined by its CDR3 amino acid sequence together with its V-gene family, and reads lacking a unique V-gene family were excluded. As a way to deal with suspected cross-contamination and a sequencing artifact, a later analysis dropped 450 to 600 nucleotide sequences that were highly shared and had low generation probability. For each public chain, a later analysis derived a clonal expansion index from normalized ranks of inferred template counts within each repertoire. Generation probabilities in a later analysis came from a VDJ recombination model fitted to out-of-frame rearrangements, and those results were checked against IGoR. A later analysis scored TCR-TCR, TCR-HLA and TCR-CMV co-occurrence with hypergeometric tests, applying a repertoire-size bias correction to TCR pairs. A later analysis estimated false discovery rates by permuting HLA or CMV assignments 20 times. In a later analysis, co-occurring TCRs were grouped using DBSCAN, and TCRdist sequence similarity was added for clustering within HLA-allele-positive subsets. For co-occurrence clustering, repertoires with fewer than 30,000 or more than 120,000 public chains were excluded, along with several repertoires with anomalous nucleotide sharing. TCRdb re-hosts the immuneACCESS table, in-frame sequences only. Its copies lack some clones; in the studies checked, an unresolved V gene accounts for under half of them, and the cause for the rest is not known. V, J and clone size were drawn from that table, and D and trimming were deduced from the DNA. The sample table holds about 95,000 clones, of which 82% were seen once. Of the sample, approximately 3.6% is held by the ten largest clones.

Regarding this clone: Its antigen specificity is not known. There are no base qualities to consult, and no much larger clone falls within one base.

What the study reported, not specific to this receptor: A later genetic analysis reported fewer N-insertions in productive TCRs among donors in an Asian-associated ancestry cluster than the approximately 670-donor mean. A further reported finding was that TCR beta sequences accurately predicted the HLA-A and HLA-B alleles for most subjects in the first cohort. Correlated functional status among segregating V segments might reflect linkage disequilibrium, but an unknown experimental factor could not be ruled out. In the study, around 160 TCR beta chains were listed as associated with cytomegalovirus. Cytomegalovirus status was reported to be diagnosed by the classifier with high specificity and sensitivity in both the original and validation cohorts. For the cohort, immune exposure information was limited to CMV serostatus. Because counts were too low, some 17 rarely observed V segments, including chromosome 9 orphons, were left out of the earlier analysis of a few hundred of the donors. A later genetic analysis associated a missense DCLRE1C variant with V-gene and J-gene trimming of TCR beta chains, and an independent cohort replicated the association. The 87-base-pair reads could not distinguish some IMGT-functional V segments, including TRBV6-2 and TRBV6-3, so those segments were excluded. The authors suggested that the approach could potentially be extended to other disease states and immunological phenotypes. In vitro tests confirmed that a few of the cytomegalovirus-associated TCR beta chains recognize cytomegalovirus antigens. In an earlier analysis of approximately 590 of the donors, most TCR beta V segments were observed in productive rearrangements about 87% or about 30% of the time, broadly matching IMGT annotations. HLA typing was unavailable for some donors at each locus, so association tests used only the typed subset. Roughly uniform sequencing depth across donors was assumed in presence/absence analyses, although this assumption may not hold. A cluster of highly shared sequence variants was judged likely to represent a technical artifact of the sequencing pipeline. Most TCR sequences were observed very rarely across donors, whereas some public TCRs were present in many individuals. Several of the top co-occurrence clusters appeared to be linked to parvovirus B19, influenza, CMV and Epstein-Barr virus, according to a later analysis. When HLA alleles, especially DR and DQ, strongly co-occurred, TCR associations were difficult to assign to individual alleles. Specific HLA alleles were associated with over 15,000 TCR beta sequences at a false discovery rate of 0.05 in a later analysis. In a later analysis, HLA-associated TCR beta chains were found to be more clonally expanded and to have lower generation probabilities than equally common non-associated chains. In a later analysis, the rate of TCR association differed among HLA loci, with DRB1 alleles having the most associated TCRs and HLA-C alleles having the fewest. A later analysis found that most CMV-associated TCR beta chains appeared HLA-restricted, with HLA associations seemingly driven largely by CMV exposure. The cohort was sequenced for TCR beta chains only, and without alpha or paired-chain data the features that could be detected were limited.

The material sequenced was PBMCs. The rearrangement combines TRBV5-1 with TRBJ2-5; the D gene is perhaps TRBD1, on 6 matching bases. This clonotype was sampled from a man aged 30-40 years in good health and CMV-seropositive. CDR3 region: CASNNRTVYQETQYF. The DNA sequence is TGCGCCAGCAACAACCGGACAGTGTACCAAGAGACCCAGTACTTC.